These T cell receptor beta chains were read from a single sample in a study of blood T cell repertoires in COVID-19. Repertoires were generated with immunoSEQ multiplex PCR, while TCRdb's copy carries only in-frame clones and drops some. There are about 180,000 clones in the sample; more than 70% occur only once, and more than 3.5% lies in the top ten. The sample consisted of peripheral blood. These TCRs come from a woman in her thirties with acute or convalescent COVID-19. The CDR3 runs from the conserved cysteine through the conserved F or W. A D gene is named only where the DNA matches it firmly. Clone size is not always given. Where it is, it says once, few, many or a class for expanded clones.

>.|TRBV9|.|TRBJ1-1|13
CASSVGRGTEAFF
TGTGCCAGCAGCGTAGGGCGCGGCACTGAAGCTTTCTTT
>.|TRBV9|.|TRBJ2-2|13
CASSVGASGELFF
TGTGCCAGCAGCGTAGGGGCCTCCGGGGAGCTGTTTTTT
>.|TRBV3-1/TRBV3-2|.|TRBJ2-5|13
CASSQAGKETQYF
TGTGCCAGCAGCCAAGCGGGGAAAGAGACCCAGTACTTC
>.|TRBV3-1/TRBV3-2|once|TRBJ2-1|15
CASSQGAGAFNEQFF
TGTGCCAGCAGCCAAGGAGCGGGTGCCTTCAATGAGCAGTTCTTC
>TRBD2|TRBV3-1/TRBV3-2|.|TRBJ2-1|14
CASSQDPSGNEQFF
TGTGCCAGCAGCCAAGATCCTAGCGGGAACGAGCAGTTCTTC
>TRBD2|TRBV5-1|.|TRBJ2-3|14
CASGAGGGEDTQYF
TGCGCCAGCGGGGCGGGAGGCGGGGAAGATACGCAGTATTTT
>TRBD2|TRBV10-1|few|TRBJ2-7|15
CASSQGLAAPYEQYF
TGCGCCAGCAGTCAAGGACTAGCGGCTCCCTACGAGCAGTACTTC
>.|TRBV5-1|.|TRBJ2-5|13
CASFRDNEETQYF
TGCGCCAGCTTCCGGGACAACGAAGAGACCCAGTACTTC
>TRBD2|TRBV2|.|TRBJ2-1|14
CATLAGGLYNEQFF
TGTGCCACTCTAGCGGGAGGGTTATACAATGAGCAGTTCTTC
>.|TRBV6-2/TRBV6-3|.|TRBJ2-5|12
CASSPRGETQYF
TGTGCCAGCAGTCCCCGGGGAGAGACCCAGTACTTC
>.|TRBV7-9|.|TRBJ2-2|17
CASSPNYPGTNTGELFF
TGTGCCAGCAGCCCTAATTATCCGGGAACGAACACCGGGGAGCTGTTTTTT
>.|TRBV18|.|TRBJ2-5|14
CASSPPSGLETQYF
TGTGCCAGCTCACCACCATCCGGGTTGGAGACCCAGTACTTC
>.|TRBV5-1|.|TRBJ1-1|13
CASSLDTYTEAFF
TGCGCCAGCAGCTTGGACACCTACACTGAAGCTTTCTTT
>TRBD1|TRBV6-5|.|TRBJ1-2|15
CASSRIVGGNYGYTF
TGTGCCAGCAGTCGCATCGTAGGGGGCAACTATGGCTACACCTTC
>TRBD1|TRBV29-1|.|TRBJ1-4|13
CSADRGQGEKLFF
TGCAGCGCAGACAGGGGGCAGGGTGAAAAACTGTTTTTT
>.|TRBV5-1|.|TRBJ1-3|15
CASSPGSDRGNTIYF
TGCGCCAGCAGCCCCGGGTCAGATCGAGGAAACACCATATATTTT
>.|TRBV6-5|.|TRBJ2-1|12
CASRSPTNEQFF
TGTGCCAGCCGTAGTCCCACTAATGAGCAGTTCTTC
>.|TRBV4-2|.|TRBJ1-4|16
CASSLSIGQRIEKLFF
TGTGCCAGCAGCCTAAGCATCGGACAGCGGATAGAAAAACTGTTTTTT
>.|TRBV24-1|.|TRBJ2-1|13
CATNVDDSGEQFF
TGTGCCACGAACGTGGATGATAGCGGCGAGCAGTTCTTC
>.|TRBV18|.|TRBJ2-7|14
CASSPLQGNYEQYF
TGTGCCAGCTCACCACTACAGGGAAACTACGAGCAGTACTTC
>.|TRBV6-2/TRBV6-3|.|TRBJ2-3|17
CASSRSLLRPSTDTQYF
TGTGCCAGCAGTCGCTCCTTACTAAGACCTAGCACAGATACGCAGTATTTT
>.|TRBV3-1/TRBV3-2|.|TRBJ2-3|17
CASSQEARLVGADTQYF
TGTGCCAGCAGCCAAGAGGCCCGACTAGTTGGGGCAGATACGCAGTATTTT
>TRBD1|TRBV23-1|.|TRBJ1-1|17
CASSQSSSGTGCPEAFF
TGCGCCAGCAGTCAATCTTCAAGCGGGACAGGGTGTCCTGAAGCTTTCTTT
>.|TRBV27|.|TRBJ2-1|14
CASSSRGSGNEQFF
TGTGCCAGCAGCTCGCGCGGCTCGGGAAATGAGCAGTTCTTC
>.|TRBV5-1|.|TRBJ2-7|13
CASREGSSYEQYF
TGCGCCAGCAGGGAGGGCAGCTCCTACGAGCAGTACTTC
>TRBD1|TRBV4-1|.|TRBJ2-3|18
CASSPESPGTGRSDTQYF
TGCGCCAGCAGCCCTGAAAGCCCCGGGACAGGGAGGTCGGATACGCAGTATTTT
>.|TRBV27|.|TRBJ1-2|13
CASSLRTGRGYTF
TGTGCCAGCAGTCTTAGGACGGGGAGGGGCTACACCTTC
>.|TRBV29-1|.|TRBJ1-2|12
CSAFVLNYGYTF
TGCAGCGCCTTCGTCCTTAACTATGGCTACACCTTC
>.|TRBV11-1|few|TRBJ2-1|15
CASSLQAGGYNEQFF
TGTGCCAGCAGCTTACAAGCCGGGGGCTACAATGAGCAGTTCTTC
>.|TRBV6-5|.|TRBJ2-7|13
CASSRDTNYEQYF
TGTGCCAGCAGTCGGGACACCAATTACGAGCAGTACTTC
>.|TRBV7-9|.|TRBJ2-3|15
CASSPIEGGADTQYF
TGTGCCAGCAGCCCCATTGAGGGCGGGGCAGATACGCAGTATTTT
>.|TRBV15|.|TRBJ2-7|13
CATSRPGAYEQYF
TGTGCCACCAGCAGACCGGGAGCCTACGAGCAGTACTTC
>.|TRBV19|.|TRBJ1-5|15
CASTGGTGLYQPQHF
TGTGCCAGTACCGGAGGTACAGGGTTGTATCAGCCCCAGCATTTT
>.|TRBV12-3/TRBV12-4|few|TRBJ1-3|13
CASSPPPGNTIYF
TGTGCCAGCAGCCCTCCCCCCGGAAACACCATATATTTT
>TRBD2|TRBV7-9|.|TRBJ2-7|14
CASSISGSPHEQYF
TGTGCCAGCAGCATAAGCGGGAGCCCCCACGAGCAGTACTTC
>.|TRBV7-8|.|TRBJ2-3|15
CASSSGLYPTDTQYF
TGTGCCAGCAGCTCCGGACTCTATCCCACAGATACGCAGTATTTT
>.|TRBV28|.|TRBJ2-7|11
CASSLAYEQYF
TGTGCCAGCAGTTTAGCGTACGAGCAGTACTTC
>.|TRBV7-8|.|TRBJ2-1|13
CASSPREGNEQFF
TGTGCCAGCAGCCCTAGAGAGGGCAATGAGCAGTTCTTC
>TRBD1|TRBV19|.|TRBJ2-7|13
CATTDRGTYEQYF
TGTGCCACTACCGACAGGGGAACCTACGAGCAGTACTTC
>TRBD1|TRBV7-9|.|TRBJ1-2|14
CASRPTGPMYGYTF
TGTGCCAGCAGACCGACAGGGCCCATGTATGGCTACACCTTC
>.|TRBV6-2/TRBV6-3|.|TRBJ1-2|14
CASTPQLGVYGYTF
TGTGCCAGCACCCCACAATTAGGGGTCTATGGCTACACCTTC
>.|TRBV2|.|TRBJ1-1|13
CASRQGRDTEAFF
TGTGCCAGTCGGCAGGGTAGGGACACTGAAGCTTTCTTT
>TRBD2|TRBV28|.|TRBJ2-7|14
CASSLTSGSREQYF
TGTGCCAGCAGTCTCACTAGCGGGAGCCGGGAGCAGTACTTC
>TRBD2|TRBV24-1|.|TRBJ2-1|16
CATSDPIAGGWNEQFF
TGTGCCACCAGTGATCCAATAGCGGGAGGATGGAATGAGCAGTTCTTC
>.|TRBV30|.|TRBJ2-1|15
CALIPNGRSYNEQFF
TGTGCCTTGATTCCAAACGGGAGATCCTACAATGAGCAGTTCTTC
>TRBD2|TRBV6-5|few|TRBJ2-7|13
CASSPRTSGEQYF
TGTGCCAGCAGTCCACGGACTAGCGGCGAGCAGTACTTC